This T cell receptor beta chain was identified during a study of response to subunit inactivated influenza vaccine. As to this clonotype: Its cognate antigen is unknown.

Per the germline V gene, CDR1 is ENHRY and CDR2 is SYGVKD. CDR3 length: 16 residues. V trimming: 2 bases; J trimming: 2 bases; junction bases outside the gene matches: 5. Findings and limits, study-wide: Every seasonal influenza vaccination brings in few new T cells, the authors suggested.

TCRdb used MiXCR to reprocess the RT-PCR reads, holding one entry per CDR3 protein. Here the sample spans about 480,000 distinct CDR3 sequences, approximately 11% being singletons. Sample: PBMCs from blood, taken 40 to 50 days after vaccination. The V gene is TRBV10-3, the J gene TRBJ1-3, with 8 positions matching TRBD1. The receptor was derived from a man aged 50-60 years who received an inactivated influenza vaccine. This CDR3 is CAISEGQGFAGNTIYF. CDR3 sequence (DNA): TGTGCCATCAGTGAGGGACAGGGTTTTGCTGGAAACACCATATATTTT.